This TCR beta chain was obtained from a study of CD8 T cells in ankylosing spondylitis. Study results and limitations: A TCR beta motif made of about 8 highly homologous variants seemed typical of ankylosing spondylitis blood. Reportedly, significant enrichment of disease-linked clones occurred in matched ankylosing spondylitis synovial fluid.

Generation of TCR beta libraries employed quantitative 5'-RACE incorporating molecular barcodes. TCRdb recomputed calls from the 5' RACE reads with MiXCR, one row per CDR3 protein. This repertoire shows just under 550,000 distinct CDR3 sequences, over 9.5% found once; its top ten account for nearly 7%. This clonotype was picked up a small number of times. Its cognate antigen is unknown. The V gene lost 4 bases and the J gene lost 4 bases, with 14 bases spanning the gap. The CDR3 contains 15 residues. Looked up from germline, CDR1 is LGHDT and CDR2 is YNNKEL (reference sequence). This sequence was found in a male donor with ankylosing spondylitis. The J gene is TRBJ1-5, the V gene TRBV3-1; D perhaps matches TRBD1 (5 bases). The sequencing sample was made of blood, either unsorted or a sorted T cell fraction (not recorded which). The CDR3 here is CASSPSGEGNQPQHF. The CDR3 region has the DNA TGTGCCAGCAGCCCCTCGGGGGAAGGAAATCAGCCCCAGCATTTT.